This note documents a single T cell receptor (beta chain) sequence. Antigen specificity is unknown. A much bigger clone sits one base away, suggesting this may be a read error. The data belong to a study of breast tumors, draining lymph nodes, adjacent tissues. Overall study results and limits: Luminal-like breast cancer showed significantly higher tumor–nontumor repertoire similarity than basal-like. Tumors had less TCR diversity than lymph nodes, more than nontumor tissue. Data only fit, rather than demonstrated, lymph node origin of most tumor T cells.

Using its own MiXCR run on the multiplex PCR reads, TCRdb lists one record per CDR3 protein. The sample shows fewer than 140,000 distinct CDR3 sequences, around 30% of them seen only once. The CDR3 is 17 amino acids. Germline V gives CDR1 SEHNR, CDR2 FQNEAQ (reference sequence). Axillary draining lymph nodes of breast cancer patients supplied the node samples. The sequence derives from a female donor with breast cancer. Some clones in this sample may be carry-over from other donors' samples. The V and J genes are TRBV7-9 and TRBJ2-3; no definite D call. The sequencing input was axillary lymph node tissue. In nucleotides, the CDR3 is TGTGCCAGCAGCTTAGCAGGACCCCAGGCTCTGTCAGATCCGCAGTATTTT. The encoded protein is CASSLAGPQALSDPQYF.